Below are 18 T cell receptor beta chains sequenced from a single sample in a study of T cells in Graves' hyperthyroidism and ophthalmopathy (dated by TCRdb to about 2019). Receptors were amplified or captured by multiplex PCR. TCRdb lists the instrument as Illumina HiSeq 2000. Amplification of TCR beta CDR3 regions was carried out from RNA transcripts. The TCR CDR3 was subjected to a first round of RT-PCR using the HTBI primer set and the Qiagen OneStep RT-PCR kit. TCRdb's own reprocessing of the public reads used fastp at Q25 and MiXCR and kept productive beta chains. Each CDR3 protein gets just one entry, which takes the most common genes and DNA from the rows behind it. This sample lists some 350,000 distinct CDR3 sequences; roughly 25% were detected once. Of the sample, 73% is held by the ten largest clones. Material for sequencing was blood. The receptor set was obtained from a man aged 45-65 years with Graves' hyperthyroidism.

The J gene is TRBJ2-2, the V gene TRBV20-1; 7 positions match TRBD2. J was trimmed by 2 bases and V by 3 bases; bases with no gene match: 9. CDR1 DFQATT and CDR2 SNEGSKA come from the germline V gene (reference sequence). The CDR3 totals 16 residues. Written as DNA, the CDR3 is TGCAGTGCTAGTCGGCGGGAGAGTCGCAACACCGGGGAGCTGTTTTTT. This translates into CSASRRESRNTGELFF.

This clonotype was seen at least ten times. The chain joins TRBV12-3 or TRBV12-4 to TRBJ2-7; the match to TRBD1 covers 10 bases. There are 14 residues in the CDR3. J lost 5 bases, V lost 10 bases, and 11 bases had no gene match. CDR3 protein: CAIRQGAKVNEQYF. For the CDR3, the DNA is TGTGCCATACGACAGGGGGCAAAGGTGAACGAGCAGTACTTC.

Ten or more counts support this clonotype. The CDR3 protein is CASSPEGAGRTDTQYF. The CDR3 region has the DNA TGTGCCAGCAGTCCCGAGGGGGCGGGGCGCACAGATACGCAGTATTTT. The rearrangement links TRBV12-3 or TRBV12-4 to TRBJ2-3; D possibly corresponds to TRBD1 (7 bases). V lost 5 bases and J lost 1, with 16 bases in between. CDR3 length equals 16 residues.

This clonotype came up a few times. V gene TRBV29-1 combines with J gene TRBJ2-3; 9 positions match TRBD1. Germline values: CDR1 SQVTM, CDR2 ANQGSEA. The CDR3 extends over 14 amino acids. V lost 7 bases, J lost 5 bases, and 10 bases stayed unmatched. This CDR3 is CSASGQGRGDTQYF. CDR3 DNA sequence: TGCAGCGCATCGGGACAGGGAAGGGGAGATACGCAGTATTTT.

J is TRBJ2-2 and V is TRBV5-1, with 9 nucleotides matching TRBD2. V lost 7 bases, J lost 8 bases, and 3 bases stayed unmatched. CDR3 size: 12 residues. The germline gives CDR1 SGHRS, CDR2 YFSETQ. The CDR3, as DNA: TGCGCCAGCTCTCTAGCGGGAGGGGAGCTGTTTTTT. Protein sequence: CASSLAGGELFF.

Only a few counts were recorded for this clonotype. V gene TRBV10-3 combines with J gene TRBJ2-1; D might be TRBD2 (6 bases). This CDR3 has 16 amino acids. The ends were cut back, 6 bases at V and 1 base at J, with 16 bases in the middle. The germline V gene encodes CDR1 ENHRY and CDR2 SYGVKD. The CDR3 bases are TGTGCCATCAGCCCGGGGGACCGGGATTCCTACAATGAGCAGTTCTTC. Protein sequence: CAISPGDRDSYNEQFF.

The CDR3 reads CASSDGHPSSYEQYF. In DNA form, the CDR3 reads TGTGCCAGCAGTGACGGACACCCGAGCTCCTACGAGCAGTACTTC. The chain combines TRBV6-1 with TRBJ2-7; weak D call: TRBD1 (5 bases). V was cut by 3 bases and J by 0 bases, with 12 bases left in between. Germline CDR1 MNHNS, CDR2 SASEGT. This CDR3 has 15 amino acids.

For this clonotype: A read error is possible here, since a much larger clone lies one base away. The gene calls are TRBV5-1 and TRBJ2-2; 12 bases line up with TRBD2. Germline lookup yields CDR1 SGHRS and CDR2 YFSETQ. CDR3 size: 16 residues. With V trimmed by 7 bases and J by 6 bases, 10 bases remained unmatched. The CDR3 coding sequence is TGCGCCAGCGGCCAACCTAGCGGGAGGGTGTCCGGGGAGCTGTTTTTT. Its protein product is CASGQPSGRVSGELFF. The full variable domain, with the rest looked up from reference TRBV5-1 and TRBJ2-2, is KAGVTQTPRYLIKTRGQQVTLSCSPISGHRSVSWYQQTPGQGLQFLFEYFSETQRNKGNFPGRFSGRQFSNSRSEMNVSTLELGDSALYLCASGQPSGRVSGELFFGEGSRLTVL.

A few counts support this clonotype. CDR3 amino acids: CASSSRTGANSPLHF. CDR3 nucleotides: TGTGCCAGTAGTAGCCGGACAGGGGCGAATTCACCCCTCCACTTT. The chain combines TRBV19 with TRBJ1-6, with TRBD1 matching over 9 bases. Germline V gene lookup returns CDR1 LNHDA and CDR2 SQIVND (reference sequence). V lost 4 bases to trimming and J lost 7 bases; unmatched junction nucleotides: 5. This CDR3 comprises 15 residues.

This clonotype came up a few times. The genes are TRBV28 and TRBJ2-1; D gene unclear. The CDR3 covers 17 residues. Per the germline V gene, CDR1 is MDHEN and CDR2 is SYDVKM. V lost 4 bases to trimming and J lost 2 bases, with 18 bases between them. The CDR3 sequence: CASSSSPMTETYNEQFF. In DNA, the CDR3 is TGTGCCAGCAGTTCCTCCCCAATGACTGAGACCTACAATGAGCAGTTCTTC.

The table lists this clonotype with a few counts. The CDR3 region has the DNA TGTGCCAGCAGCCCTGCTATCGGCTACACCTTC. This codes for CASSPAIGYTF. The chain recombines TRBV6-1 with TRBJ1-2; D is uncertain. CDR1 MNHNS and CDR2 SASEGT come from the germline V gene. CDR3 length equals 11 residues. The V end was cut by 6 bases, the J end by 8 bases, with 10 bases between.

This clonotype has ten or more counts. The V gene is TRBV11-2, the J gene TRBJ1-1; weak D call: TRBD1 (6 bases). CDR1 and CDR2 (germline): SGHAT, FQNNGV. The ends were cut back, 5 bases at V and 0 bases at J, with 13 bases in the middle. The length of the CDR3 is 15 residues. The CDR3 spells CASSPQGHLNTEAFF. The CDR3 region has the DNA TGTGCCAGCAGCCCCCAGGGACACTTGAACACTGAAGCTTTCTTT.

The chain employs TRBV9 and TRBJ1-2; D is ambiguous. V was clipped by 0 bases and J by 4 bases, with 10 bases between them. The CDR3 consists of 14 residues. Germline CDR1 SGDLS, CDR2 YYNGEE. CDR3 sequence: CASSVATGSYGYTF. CDR3 DNA: TGTGCCAGCAGCGTAGCTACGGGGTCCTATGGCTACACCTTC.

This clonotype has just one count. This chain uses TRBV20-1 with TRBJ2-3; 13 positions match TRBD2. Trimming cost V 6 bases and J 2 bases; bases outside gene matches: 8. CDR3 length: 16 amino acids. The V gene's germline CDR1 is DFQATT and CDR2 SNEGSKA (reference sequence). CDR3 DNA: TGCAGTGCCACGACCGGGACTAGCGGGAACACAGATACGCAGTATTTT. Amino acids: CSATTGTSGNTDTQYF.

This clonotype showed up many times. V and J are TRBV6-6 and TRBJ2-7; 8 nucleotides agree with TRBD1. This CDR3 comprises 15 residues. The V gene end was trimmed by 2 bases and the J gene end by 5 bases; junction bases not matched to a gene: 8. CDR1 MNHNY and CDR2 SVGAGI come from the germline V gene (reference sequence). DNA for the CDR3: TGTGCCAGCAGTTACGAGCCCAGGGGGCGGGACGAGCAGTACTTC. Translating it yields CASSYEPRGRDEQYF.

V usage is TRBV12-3 or TRBV12-4 and J usage is TRBJ1-5; D is perhaps TRBD1 (6 bases). The V end lost 6 bases, the J end lost 4 bases, and 10 bases lay between the germline ends. This CDR3 spans 13 amino acids. As DNA, the CDR3 is TGTGCCAGCAGCGCAGGGGCTAATCAGCCCCAGCATTTT. This codes for CASSAGANQPQHF.

CDR3 in DNA: TGTGCCAGCAGTCCGGCCCGGGCCCGGGGGGAAGCTTTCTTT. It yields the protein CASSPARARGEAFF. J is TRBJ1-1 and V is TRBV27; a possible D gene is TRBD1 (5 bases). Germline CDR1 MNHEY, CDR2 SMNVEV (reference sequence). The CDR3 is 14 residues long. V lost 5 bases to trimming and J lost 8 bases, with 18 bases between them.

The chain recombines TRBV25-1 with TRBJ1-4; tentative D call: TRBD1 (5 bases). V gave up 2 bases and J gave up 7 bases, with 14 bases separating them. The CDR3 is 15 residues long. Germline V lookup: CDR1 MGHDK, CDR2 SYGVNS. CDR3 bases: TGTGCCAGCAGTGAACCCGCAGGGAGGGCTGAAAAACTGTTTTTT. Translated: CASSEPAGRAEKLFF.